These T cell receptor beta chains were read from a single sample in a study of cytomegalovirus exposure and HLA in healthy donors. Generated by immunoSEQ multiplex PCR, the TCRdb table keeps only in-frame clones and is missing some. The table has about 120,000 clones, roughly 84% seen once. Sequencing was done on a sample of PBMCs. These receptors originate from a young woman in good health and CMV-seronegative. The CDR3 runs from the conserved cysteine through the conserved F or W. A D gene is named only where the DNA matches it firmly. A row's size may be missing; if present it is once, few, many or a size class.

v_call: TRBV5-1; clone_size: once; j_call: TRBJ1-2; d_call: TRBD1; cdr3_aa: CASSLRAGQGYGYTF; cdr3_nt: TGCGCCAGCAGCCTCAGGGCGGGACAGGGTTATGGCTACACCTTC
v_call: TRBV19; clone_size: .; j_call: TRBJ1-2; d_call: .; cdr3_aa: CATQPQGSYGYTF; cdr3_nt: TGTGCCACCCAACCGCAGGGGTCGTATGGCTACACCTTC
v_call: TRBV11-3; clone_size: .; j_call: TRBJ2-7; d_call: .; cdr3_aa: CASSLGGLGEQYF; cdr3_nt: TGTGCCAGCAGCTTGGGGGGGCTCGGCGAGCAGTACTTC
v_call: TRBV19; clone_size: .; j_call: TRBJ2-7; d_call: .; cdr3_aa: CASSMARGVGEQYF; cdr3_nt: TGTGCCAGTAGTATGGCCCGCGGGGTTGGCGAGCAGTACTTC
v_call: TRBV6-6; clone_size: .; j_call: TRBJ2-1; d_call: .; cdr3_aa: CASSYDPRGDNEQFF; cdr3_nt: TGTGCCAGCAGTTACGACCCCAGGGGCGACAATGAGCAGTTCTTC
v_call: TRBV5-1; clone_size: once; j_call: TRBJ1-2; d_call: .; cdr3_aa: CASSLAGDGVGYTF; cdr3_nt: TGCGCCAGCAGCTTGGCCGGTGACGGGGTTGGCTACACCTTC
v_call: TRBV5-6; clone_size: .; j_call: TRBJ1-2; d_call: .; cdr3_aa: CASSLVRTPYGYTF; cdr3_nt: TGTGCCAGCAGCTTGGTAAGGACACCCTATGGCTACACCTTC
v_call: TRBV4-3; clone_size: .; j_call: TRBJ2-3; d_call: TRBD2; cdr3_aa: CASSLALAGASTDTQYF; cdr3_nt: TGCGCCAGCAGCCTAGCACTAGCGGGGGCAAGCACAGATACGCAGTATTTT
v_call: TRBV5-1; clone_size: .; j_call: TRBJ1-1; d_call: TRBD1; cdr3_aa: CASSIQGRTEAFF; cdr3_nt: TGCGCCAGCAGCATACAGGGGCGAACTGAAGCTTTCTTT
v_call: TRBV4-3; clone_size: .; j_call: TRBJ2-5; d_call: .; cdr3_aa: CASSQVRTGETQYF; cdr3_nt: TGCGCCAGCAGCCAAGTCCGAACAGGAGAGACCCAGTACTTC
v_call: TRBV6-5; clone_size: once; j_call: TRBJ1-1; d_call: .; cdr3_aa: CASSPAGAGTEAFF; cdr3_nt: TGTGCCAGCAGCCCCGCAGGGGCGGGCACTGAAGCTTTCTTT
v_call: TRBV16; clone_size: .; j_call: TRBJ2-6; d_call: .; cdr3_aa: CASGQESSGANVLTF; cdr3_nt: TGTGCCAGCGGACAAGAGAGCTCTGGGGCCAACGTCCTGACTTTC